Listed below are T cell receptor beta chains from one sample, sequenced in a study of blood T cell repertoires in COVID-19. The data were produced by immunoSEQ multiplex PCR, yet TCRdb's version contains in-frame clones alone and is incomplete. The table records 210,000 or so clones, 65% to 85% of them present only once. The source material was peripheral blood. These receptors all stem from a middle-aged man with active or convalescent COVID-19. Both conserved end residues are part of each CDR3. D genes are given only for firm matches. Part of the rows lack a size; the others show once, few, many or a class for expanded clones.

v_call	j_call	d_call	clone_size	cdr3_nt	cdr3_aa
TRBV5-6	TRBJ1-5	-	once	TGTGCCAGCAGCTCCGGCCTCGGGACATTTCAGCCCCAGCATTTT	CASSSGLGTFQPQHF
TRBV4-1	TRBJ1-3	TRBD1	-	TGCGCCAGCAGCCAGACAGGGGGCTCTGGAAACACCATATATTTT	CASSQTGGSGNTIYF
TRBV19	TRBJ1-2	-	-	TGTGCCACACAAGCCGGAAGAGGCAGGGTGTTTGGCTACACCTTC	CATQAGRGRVFGYTF
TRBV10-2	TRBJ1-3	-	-	TGCGCCAGCAGTGAGACGTACCAGGGAAACACCATATATTTT	CASSETYQGNTIYF
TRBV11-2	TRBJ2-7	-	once	TGTGCCAGCAGCTTAGGGGGAGCTCGGACAGACCCACACTCCTACGAGCAGTACTTC	CASSLGGARTDPHSYEQYF
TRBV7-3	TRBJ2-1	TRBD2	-	TGTGCCAGCAGCTTTCTAGCGGGAAATGAGCAGTTCTTC	CASSFLAGNEQFF
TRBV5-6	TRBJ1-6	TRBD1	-	TGTGCCAGCAGCTCCGGGACAGGGCGTTATAATTCACCCCTCCACTTT	CASSSGTGRYNSPLHF
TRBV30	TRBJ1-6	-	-	TGTGCCTGGAGGTCAAATAATTCACCCCTCCACTTT	CAWRSNNSPLHF
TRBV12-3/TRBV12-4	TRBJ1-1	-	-	TGTGCCAGCAGTTTATTAGTTGAAGCTTTCTTT	CASSLLVEAFF
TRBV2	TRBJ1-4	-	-	TGTGCCAGCACCGGGGAGCCGGGTGGGAAACTGTTTTTT	CASTGEPGGKLFF
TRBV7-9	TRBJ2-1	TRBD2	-	TGTGCCAGCAGCTTAGGGACTAGCGGGGCTCCCAATGAGCAGTTCTTC	CASSLGTSGAPNEQFF
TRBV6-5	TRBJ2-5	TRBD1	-	TGTGCCAGCAGACAGACAGGGCTAGAGACCCAGTACTTC	CASRQTGLETQYF
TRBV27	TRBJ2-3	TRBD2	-	TGTGCCAGCAGTCCACTACCTAGCGGGAGGGTGGGCGATACGCAGTATTTT	CASSPLPSGRVGDTQYF
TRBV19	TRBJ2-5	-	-	TGTGCCAGTAGGGACAGTGTGGGAGAGACCCAGTACTTC	CASRDSVGETQYF
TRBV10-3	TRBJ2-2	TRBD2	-	TGTGCCATCAGTGAGAAGGTGGGGACTACCTGGGCGGGGGAGCTGTTTTTT	CAISEKVGTTWAGELFF
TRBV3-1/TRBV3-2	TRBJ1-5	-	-	TGTGCCAGCGCCGATTGGGGGGACAATCAGCCCCAGCATTTT	CASADWGDNQPQHF
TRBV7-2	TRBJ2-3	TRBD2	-	TGTGCCAGCAGCCCCGGGACTAGCGGGGGAAAAAGCACAGATACGCAGTATTTT	CASSPGTSGGKSTDTQYF
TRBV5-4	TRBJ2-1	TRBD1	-	TGTGCCAGCAGCCGACAGGGCTGGGCTTACAATGAGCAGTTCTTC	CASSRQGWAYNEQFF
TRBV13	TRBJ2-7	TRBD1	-	TGTGCCAGCAGCCCCCCCGGGACAGGGCAAGAGCAGTACTTC	CASSPPGTGQEQYF
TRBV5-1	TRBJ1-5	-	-	TGCGCCAGCAGCTTAGTGCCAGGCAGCAATCAGCCCCAGCATTTT	CASSLVPGSNQPQHF
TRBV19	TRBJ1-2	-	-	TGTGCCAGTAGTATTTATTTGAATCCTTCGGACTATGGCTACACCTTC	CASSIYLNPSDYGYTF
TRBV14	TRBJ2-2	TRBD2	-	TGTGCCAGCAGCCCTTTACGGACTAGCGCAAACACCGGGGAGCTGTTTTTT	CASSPLRTSANTGELFF
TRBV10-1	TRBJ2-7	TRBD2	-	TGCGCCAGCGGGGGGGCCTTGGCGCGGGAGGACGAGCAGTACTTC	CASGGALAREDEQYF
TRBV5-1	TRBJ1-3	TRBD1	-	TGCGCCAGCAGCTTGGTCCCTCCGGGACAGGGAAACACCATATATTTT	CASSLVPPGQGNTIYF
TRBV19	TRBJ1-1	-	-	TGTGCCAGCCGGAACCCGGGACATCTGAACACTGAAGCTTTCTTT	CASRNPGHLNTEAFF
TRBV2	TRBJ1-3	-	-	TGTGCCAGCAGCGGGGTCCTCTCTGGAAACACCATATATTTT	CASSGVLSGNTIYF
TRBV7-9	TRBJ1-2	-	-	TGTGCCAGCAGCTCGGGGGTGCTGGATGGCTACACCTTC	CASSSGVLDGYTF
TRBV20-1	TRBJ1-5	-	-	TGCAGTGCTCGTGTCTCCGATCAGCCCCAGCATTTT	CSARVSDQPQHF
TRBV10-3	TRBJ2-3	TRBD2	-	TGTGCCATCAGTGTTTTAGGCGGGAGTAGCACAGATACGCAGTATTTT	CAISVLGGSSTDTQYF
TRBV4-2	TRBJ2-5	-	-	TGTGCCAGCAGCCAAGATCTAGGAGGGGAAATGACCCAGTACTTC	CASSQDLGGEMTQYF
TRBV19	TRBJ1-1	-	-	TGTGCCAGTAGTACCCAGACAGGGAACACTGAAGCTTTCTTT	CASSTQTGNTEAFF
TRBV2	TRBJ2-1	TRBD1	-	TGTGCCAGCCATAAGGGACAGGGGGCTCAAAAGCAGTTCTTC	CASHKGQGAQKQFF
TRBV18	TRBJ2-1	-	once	TGTGCCAGCTCACCGTCCCGGGGGTGGGATGAGCAGTTCTTC	CASSPSRGWDEQFF
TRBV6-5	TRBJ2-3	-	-	TGTGCCAGCAGTCTAGAGGGGGGGCGGTCAGATACGCAGTATTTT	CASSLEGGRSDTQYF
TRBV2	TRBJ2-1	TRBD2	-	TGTGCCAGCAGTGAATGGGGTGGGGTAGCGGGATCCAGCTCCTACAATGAGCAGTTCTTC	CASSEWGGVAGSSSYNEQFF
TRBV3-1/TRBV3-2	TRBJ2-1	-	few	TGTGCCAGCAGCCACAGACAGGTAAATGAGCAGTTCTTC	CASSHRQVNEQFF
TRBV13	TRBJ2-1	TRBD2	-	TGTGCCAGCAGCTTAGTTCTAGCGGGAGGCAATGAGCAGTTCTTC	CASSLVLAGGNEQFF
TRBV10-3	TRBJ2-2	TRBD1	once	TGTGCCATCAGTGACAGGACAGGGTCAGACGGGGAGCTGTTTTTT	CAISDRTGSDGELFF
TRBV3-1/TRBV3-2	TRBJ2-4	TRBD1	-	TGTGCCAGCAGCGATCGACAGGGGGCGAACATTCAGTACTTC	CASSDRQGANIQYF
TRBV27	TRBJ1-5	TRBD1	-	TGTGCCACCAGGGACAGTTATAGCAATCAGCCCCAGCATTTT	CATRDSYSNQPQHF
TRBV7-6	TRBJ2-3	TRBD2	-	TGTGCCAGCAGCTTAGGTAGCGGGGGGCTCACAGATACGCAGTATTTT	CASSLGSGGLTDTQYF
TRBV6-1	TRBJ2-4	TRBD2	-	TGTGCCAGCAGTGAGCTAGCGGGGGGAGCCAAAAACATTCAGTACTTC	CASSELAGGAKNIQYF
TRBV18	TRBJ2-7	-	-	TGTGCCAGCTCAGCCAGGACCGGGAACGAGCAGTACTTC	CASSARTGNEQYF
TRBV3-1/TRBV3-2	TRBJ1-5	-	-	TGTGCCAGCAGCCAAGACCATAATCAGCCCCAGCATTTT	CASSQDHNQPQHF
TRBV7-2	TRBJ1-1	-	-	TGTGCCAGCAGCTTAGGGGCAGTGAACACTGAAGCTTTCTTT	CASSLGAVNTEAFF
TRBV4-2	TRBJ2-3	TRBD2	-	TGTGCCAGCAGCCAAGAGAAGACTAGCGGGAGCCCAGATACGCAGTATTTT	CASSQEKTSGSPDTQYF
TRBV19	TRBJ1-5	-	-	TGTGCCAGCAGAACAGGGACAAATCAGCCCCAGCATTTT	CASRTGTNQPQHF
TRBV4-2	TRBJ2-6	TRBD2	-	TGTGCCAGCAGCCAAGGGGGAGGGGCCGACTCTGGGGCCAACGTCCTGACTTTC	CASSQGGGADSGANVLTF
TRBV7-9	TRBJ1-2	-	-	TGTGCCAGCAGCCCCGTACGGGTGATGGATGGCTACACCTTC	CASSPVRVMDGYTF
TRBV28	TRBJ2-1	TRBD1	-	TGTGCCAGCAGAGACTCCACAGGGGAAGTGCAGTTCTTC	CASRDSTGEVQFF
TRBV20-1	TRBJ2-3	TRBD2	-	TGCAGTGCTCATAGCGGGGTTACGCAGTATTTT	CSAHSGVTQYF
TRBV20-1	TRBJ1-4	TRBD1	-	TGCAGTGCTAGTGGGGACAGGGTCGAAAAACTGTTTTTT	CSASGDRVEKLFF
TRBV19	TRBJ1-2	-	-	TGTGCCAGTAGTTCAACAGGGAAATCTAACTATGGCTACACCTTC	CASSSTGKSNYGYTF
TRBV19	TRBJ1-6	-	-	TGTGCCAGTAGGGGAGGATATAATTCACCCCTCCACTTT	CASRGGYNSPLHF
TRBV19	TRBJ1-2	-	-	TGTGCCAGTACCATTGGCGGGGGGCGTGGATATGGCTACACCTTC	CASTIGGGRGYGYTF
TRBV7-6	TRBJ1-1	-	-	TGTGCCAGCAGCTTAATCCGTACAGGGCAGAACACTGAAGCTTTCTTT	CASSLIRTGQNTEAFF
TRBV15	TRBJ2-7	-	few	TGTGCCACCAGCAGAGATCGATTACTCGAGCAGTACTTC	CATSRDRLLEQYF
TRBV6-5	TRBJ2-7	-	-	TGTGCCAGCAGTCAGGGGTCCCACGAGCAGTACTTC	CASSQGSHEQYF